The next 19 T cell receptor beta chains were all read from a single sample in a study of T-cell memory formation after mild COVID-19. TCRdb re-analysed the 5' RACE reads in MiXCR, keeping a single row per CDR3 protein. The data show 350,000 to 450,000 distinct CDR3 sequences, 15% to 20% seen once. Sequencing was carried out using PBMCs or a T cell subset sorted from them (not recorded which). These receptors were taken from an adult woman who had mild COVID-19 (a few samples of this study predate the infection). Cell type and time point are not known.

The gene calls are TRBV28 and TRBJ2-5, with 9 bases lining up with TRBD2. The germline V gene has CDR1 MDHEN and CDR2 SYDVKM. V lost 5 bases and J lost 2; bases outside the gene matches: 6. This CDR3 spans 15 amino acids. In DNA form, the CDR3 reads TGTGCCAGCAGTCCCAGCGGGAGGCAACAAGAGACCCAGTACTTC. This codes for CASSPSGRQQETQYF.

The chain uses TRBV5-1 and TRBJ2-2; no clear D gene. CDR3 length: 17 residues. V lost 0 bases, J lost 0 bases, and 12 bases lay in between. Germline V gene lookup returns CDR1 SGHRS and CDR2 YFSETQ. The CDR3 here is CASSLAFQATNTGELFF. For the CDR3, the DNA is TGCGCCAGCAGCTTGGCCTTCCAGGCTACGAACACCGGGGAGCTGTTTTTT.

The V call is TRBV15, the J call TRBJ1-1, with TRBD1 matching 10 bases. Trimming took 2 bases from V and 4 from J; bases not matched to a gene: 4. The CDR3 length is 15 residues. Germline values: CDR1 LNHNV, CDR2 YYDKDF (reference sequence). The CDR3 sequence: CATSRLGQGGTEAFF. In nucleotides, the CDR3 is TGTGCCACCAGCAGACTCGGACAGGGGGGCACTGAAGCTTTCTTT.

V and J are TRBV7-9 and TRBJ2-5, with TRBD2 as a possible D gene (5 bases). The V end was cut by 0 bases, the J end by 5 bases, with 13 bases between. The CDR3 contains 15 residues. Germline V gene data show CDR1 as SEHNR and CDR2 as FQNEAQ (reference sequence). CDR3 nucleotides: TGTGCCAGCAGCTTAGCGACGGCGGGCGGTGAGACCCAGTACTTC. Its translation is CASSLATAGGETQYF.

In its sample, this clonotype was seen a few times. This chain joins TRBV6-6 and TRBJ2-2; TRBD1 agrees at 8 bases. With V trimmed by 6 bases and J by 0 bases, 9 bases remained unmatched. The CDR3 length is 17 residues. Germline V CDR1 and CDR2: MNHNY, SVGAGI (reference sequence). The CDR3 protein is CASSYNPGQANTGELFF. CDR3 in DNA: TGTGCCAGCAGCTACAACCCGGGACAGGCGAACACCGGGGAGCTGTTTTTT.

This clonotype came up a few times. The genes are TRBV7-8 and TRBJ2-7, with D possibly matching TRBD1 (6 bases). V was pared by 5 bases and J by 3 bases, with 11 bases between. This CDR3 contains 13 residues. The V gene's germline CDR1 is SGHVS and CDR2 FQNEAQ. In DNA, the CDR3 is TGTGCCAGCAGCCCCGCAGGGGACTACGAGCAGTACTTC. The encoded protein is CASSPAGDYEQYF.

The table lists this clonotype with a few counts. A junction boundary mismatches the germline segment, possibly from a read error. V and J are TRBV12-3 or TRBV12-4 and TRBJ2-4; the match to TRBD2 covers 8 bases. The CDR3 sequence is 16 residues long. In DNA, the CDR3 is TGTGCCAGCAGTTACGAGGGACTAGGGGCCAGAAACATTCAGTACTTC. Amino acids: CASSYEGLGARNIQYF.

V and J are TRBV4-1 and TRBJ2-7; 8 bases align to TRBD2. This CDR3 comprises 15 residues. V was pared by 1 base and J by 1 base, with 3 bases of the junction left unmatched. CDR1 and CDR2 from the germline V gene are MGHRA and YSYEKL. CDR3 protein: CASSQVASGSYEQYF. The CDR3 nucleotides are TGCGCCAGCAGCCAAGTGGCTAGCGGGTCCTACGAGCAGTACTTC.

The chain uses TRBV14 and TRBJ2-7, with TRBD2 matching over 12 bases. With 0 bases clipped from V and 2 bases from J, the junction kept 14 bases outside the gene matches. The CDR3 extends over 20 amino acids. Germline V CDR1 and CDR2: SGHDN, FVKESK. CDR3 loop: CASSQEIGNLLAGGTYEQYF. The CDR3 nucleotides are TGTGCCAGCAGCCAAGAGATTGGAAACCTCCTAGCGGGAGGGACCTACGAGCAGTACTTC.

V and J are TRBV13 and TRBJ1-3; no definite D call. The CDR3 length is 15 residues. Germline V gene sequence: CDR1 PRHDT, CDR2 FYEKMQ (reference sequence). V was pared by 2 bases and J by 2 bases, with 10 bases between. CDR3 nucleotides: TGTGCCAGCAGCTTAAGGACCAGGCCTGGAAACACCATATATTTT. Protein product: CASSLRTRPGNTIYF.

This clonotype appeared a few times. The chain's CDR3 is CASSPPGQGRYSNQPQHF. The CDR3 nucleotides are TGTGCCAGCAGTCCTCCGGGACAGGGCCGATATAGCAATCAGCCCCAGCATTTT. This chain joins TRBV12-3 or TRBV12-4 and TRBJ1-5, with TRBD1 matching 9 bases. There are 18 residues in the CDR3. V lost 5 bases, J lost 0 bases, and 11 bases stayed unmatched.

This chain joins TRBV5-1 and TRBJ2-1; 11 positions agree with TRBD2. CDR1 and CDR2 from the germline V gene are SGHRS and YFSETQ. The CDR3 spans 15 residues. V lost 2 bases, J lost 8 bases, and 6 bases stayed unmatched. CDR3 coding DNA: TGCGCCAGCAGCTTTAGCGGGAGGGCCGAGGATGAGCAGTTCTTC. This codes for CASSFSGRAEDEQFF.

The gene calls are TRBV7-8 and TRBJ1-4, with D possibly TRBD1 on 6 matching bases. CDR1 is SGHVS and CDR2 is FQNEAQ in the germline V gene. There are 13 residues in the CDR3. The V end was cut by 4 bases, the J end by 9 bases, with 12 bases between. DNA for the CDR3: TGTGCCAGCAGCTCGGCGGGGGGCAAAAAACTGTTTTTT. The encoded protein is CASSSAGGKKLFF.

The chain uses TRBV4-3 and TRBJ1-6; D may be TRBD1 (6 bases). The germline V gene encodes CDR1 LGHNA and CDR2 YSLEER. The CDR3 totals 15 residues. Trimming removed 1 base from V and 5 bases from J, with 9 bases in between. CDR3 amino acids: CASSQGGGHNSPLHF. The CDR3 DNA reads TGCGCCAGCAGCCAAGGGGGGGGCCATAATTCACCCCTCCACTTT.

This clonotype was seen only a few times. The chain couples TRBV4-1 to TRBJ1-2; no clear D. Germline V CDR1 and CDR2: MGHRA, YSYEKL. The CDR3 has 13 residues. Trimming shortened V by 0 bases and J by 2 bases, and 4 bases separated the two germline ends. The CDR3 nucleotides are TGCGCCAGCAGCCAAGAAATGAACTATGGCTACACCTTC. This translates into CASSQEMNYGYTF.

This clonotype was observed a handful of times. V gene TRBV7-6 combines with J gene TRBJ2-3; 9 bases align to TRBD2. Unmatched junction bases numbered 6, after V lost 4 bases and J lost 4 bases. The CDR3 has 15 residues. CDR1 SGHVS and CDR2 FNYEAQ come from the germline V gene. Written as DNA, the CDR3 is TGTGCCAGCAGCTCCTTGGCGGGGGGGGCAGATACGCAGTATTTT. This encodes CASSSLAGGADTQYF.

V usage is TRBV5-4 and J usage is TRBJ2-2, with D maybe TRBD2 (6 bases). The germline V gene has CDR1 SGHNT and CDR2 YYREEE (reference sequence). CDR3 length equals 14 residues. Trimming pared 3 bases from V and 7 bases from J, leaving 13 bases between. The CDR3 sequence: CASSSGGAFGELFF. DNA of the CDR3: TGTGCCAGCAGCTCGGGCGGGGCCTTCGGGGAGCTGTTTTTT.

The sample holds a few counts of this clonotype. The CDR3 DNA is TGTGCCACCAGCCTAGGGGCCGGGGGGCCCTACAATGAGCAGTTCTTC. Amino acid sequence: CATSLGAGGPYNEQFF. The chain uses TRBV15 and TRBJ2-1; TRBD2 is a possible D gene (7 bases). The CDR3 has 16 amino acids. Trimming cost V 5 bases and J 2 bases, with 16 bases left between them. Germline V gene sequence: CDR1 LNHNV, CDR2 YYDKDF (reference sequence).

This clonotype came up a few times. The V gene is TRBV12-3 or TRBV12-4, the J gene TRBJ1-2; TRBD1 matches 7 bases. The CDR3 is 15 residues long. V trimming: 4 bases; J trimming: 4 bases; junction bases outside the gene matches: 9. DNA of the CDR3: TGTGCCAGCAGTTCCCTACCGGGACAGAGCTATGGCTACACCTTC. Translating it yields CASSSLPGQSYGYTF.